This T cell receptor (beta chain) came from a study of Graves' ophthalmopathy and Graves' hyperthyroidism. Study-level points and caveats: The study's model predicted ophthalmopathy progression at approximately 70% sensitivity and about 78% specificity.

The authors amplified TCR beta CDR3 regions from RNA transcripts. Scientists carried out first-round RT-PCR using HTBI primers and then a second-round multiplex PCR. One entry per CDR3 protein results from TCRdb running MiXCR on the multiplex PCR reads. The table lists roughly 380,000 distinct CDR3 sequences, approximately 15% of them singletons. In regard to this clonotype: What it binds is unknown.

Patients were diagnosed from clinical symptoms, serum thyroxine, TRAb, thyroid ultrasound and orbital computed tomography. Around 9.9 ml of fresh blood yielded the PBMCs by density gradient. The V gene's germline CDR1 is SNHLY and CDR2 FYNNEI. The CDR3 is made up of 14 amino acids. The ends were cut back, 3 bases at V and 6 bases at J, with 9 bases in the middle. The chain joins TRBV2 to TRBJ1-6, with D tentatively TRBD1 (6 bases). The specimen was peripheral blood. The source of this sequence is a woman in her late teens or twenties with stable Graves' hyperthyroidism. The CDR3 loop reads CASSENRVNSPLHF. CDR3 nucleotide sequence: TGTGCCAGCAGTGAGAACAGGGTTAATTCACCCCTCCACTTT.